The rows below give T cell receptor beta chains drawn from one sample of a study of blood T cell repertoires in COVID-19. Sequencing was performed with immunoSEQ multiplex PCR; in TCRdb, only in-frame clones are kept and a portion is missing. The data show about 360,000 clones, 75% to 90% seen once. Sequencing was performed on peripheral blood. The source is a woman aged 55-75 years with COVID-19, enrolled during active disease. The CDR3 runs from the conserved cysteine through the conserved F or W. The order of the fields is J gene, V gene, clone size, D gene, CDR3 protein, CDR3 DNA. A D gene is named only where the DNA matches it firmly. Rows give clone size only sometimes, using once, few, many, or a class for an expanded clone.

TRBJ2-7 | TRBV6-5 | . | TRBD1 | CASAVGDRNYEQYF | TGTGCCTCAGCAGTGGGGGACAGAAACTACGAGCAGTACTTC
TRBJ2-1 | TRBV5-1 | . | TRBD2 | CASSSGGKTYNEQFF | TGCGCCAGCAGCTCCGGGGGGAAAACCTACAATGAGCAGTTCTTC
TRBJ1-3 | TRBV19 | once | . | CAAQPGAGNTIYF | TGTGCCGCCCAGCCCGGGGCTGGAAACACCATATATTTT
TRBJ1-1 | TRBV2 | . | TRBD1 | CASRPVGTGGQVGAFF | TGTGCCAGCAGACCCGTCGGGACAGGGGGCCAGGTAGGAGCTTTCTTT
TRBJ1-5 | TRBV4-1 | . | TRBD1 | CASSQDGTGNQPQHF | TGCGCCAGCAGCCAAGATGGGACAGGGAATCAGCCCCAGCATTTT
TRBJ1-2 | TRBV2 | . | . | CASSVWQYGYTF | TGTGCCAGCAGTGTTTGGCAGTATGGCTACACCTTC
TRBJ2-3 | TRBV11-3 | . | TRBD2 | CASRGTSGTTDTQYF | TGTGCCAGCCGAGGGACTAGCGGAACCACAGATACGCAGTATTTT
TRBJ1-2 | TRBV20-1 | . | TRBD1 | CSASIWQGARGYTF | TGCAGTGCTAGTATCTGGCAGGGGGCGCGTGGCTACACCTTC
TRBJ2-5 | TRBV11-2 | once | . | CASSLDRSRDGTQYF | TGTGCCAGCAGCTTAGATCGATCTCGGGATGGGACCCAGTACTTC
TRBJ2-1 | TRBV6-6 | . | . | CASSYPTEPWAHEQFF | TGTGCCAGCAGTTACCCGACAGAACCTTGGGCCCATGAGCAGTTCTTC
TRBJ2-5 | TRBV7-2 | . | . | CASSLGGGETQYF | TGTGCCAGCAGCTTAGGAGGTGGAGAGACCCAGTACTTC
TRBJ1-2 | TRBV7-9 | few | TRBD1 | CASSSQGANYGYTF | TGTGCCAGCAGCTCACAGGGGGCTAACTATGGCTACACCTTC
TRBJ2-5 | TRBV2 | . | . | CASRATRQEETQYF | TGTGCCAGCAGGGCTACCAGACAGGAAGAGACCCAGTACTTC
TRBJ1-1 | TRBV3-1/TRBV3-2 | . | TRBD1 | CASSQEGTGLEAFF | TGTGCCAGCAGCCAAGAAGGGACAGGCCTTGAAGCTTTCTTT
TRBJ1-1 | TRBV28 | few | . | CASSNQEPHRAFF | TGTGCCAGCAGTAACCAGGAACCGCACCGGGCTTTCTTT
TRBJ1-5 | TRBV10-3 | . | . | CAISPGESNQPQHF | TGTGCCATCAGTCCAGGCGAGAGCAATCAGCCCCAGCATTTT
TRBJ2-3 | TRBV7-2 | . | . | CASSLSRGAGEDTQYF | TGTGCCAGCAGCTTATCTCGGGGGGCCGGAGAAGATACGCAGTATTTT
TRBJ1-1 | TRBV13 | . | TRBD1 | CASSLWTGLNTEAFF | TGTGCCAGCAGCTTATGGACAGGGTTGAACACTGAAGCTTTCTTT
TRBJ1-5 | TRBV6-5 | . | . | CASSFAGDSNQPQHF | TGTGCCAGCAGTTTCGCAGGGGATAGCAATCAGCCCCAGCATTTT
TRBJ1-5 | TRBV30 | . | TRBD1 | CAWSPQPGTGTYQPQHF | TGTGCCTGGAGTCCTCAACCCGGGACAGGGACATATCAGCCCCAGCATTTT
TRBJ2-7 | TRBV24-1 | . | . | CAPGKTSGEQYF | TGTGCCCCGGGTAAAACGTCGGGCGAGCAGTACTTC
TRBJ1-2 | TRBV6-4 | . | TRBD1 | CASRQGAGGYTF | TGTGCCAGCCGACAGGGAGCTGGTGGCTACACCTTC
TRBJ1-3 | TRBV7-9 | . | TRBD1 | CASSLTRDRGNTIYF | TGTGCCAGCAGCTTAACGAGGGACAGGGGAAACACCATATATTTT